Shown below are 15 T cell receptor beta chains from a single sample sequenced in a study of CD8 T cells in ankylosing spondylitis. Study observations and caveats: Seemingly distinctive of ankylosing spondylitis blood was a TCR beta motif formed by eight highly homologous variants.

TCRdb reanalysed the 5' RACE reads using MiXCR and keeps one entry per CDR3 protein. This sample yields over 600,000 distinct CDR3 sequences, of which around 20% are seen a single time; approximately 18% belongs to the top ten. Their antigens remain unidentified. Sequencing was carried out using blood, either unsorted or a sorted T cell fraction (not recorded which). The origin of the receptors is a male donor with ankylosing spondylitis.

The chain recombines TRBV5-8 with TRBJ2-7, with TRBD1 matching over 10 bases. The germline V gene encodes CDR1 SGHTS and CDR2 YDEGEE. This CDR3 spans 17 amino acids. V trimming: 7 bases; J trimming: 0 bases; junction bases outside the gene matches: 13. This chain's CDR3 is CASGKRDRGPSSYEQYF. The CDR3 DNA sequence: TGTGCCAGCGGCAAGCGGGACAGGGGCCCTAGCTCCTACGAGCAGTACTTC.

The chain carries TRBV12-3 or TRBV12-4 and TRBJ2-1; the D gene could be TRBD1 or TRBD2 (7 bases each). V gave up 7 bases and J gave up 4 bases, with 11 bases separating them. This CDR3 is built from 13 residues. The CDR3 DNA sequence: TGTGCCAGCACTCAGGGGGGGTACAATGAGCAGTTCTTC. Amino acid sequence: CASTQGGYNEQFF.

The chain links TRBV27 to TRBJ2-3; unclear D gene. With 2 bases removed from V and 2 bases from J, the gap between germline ends came to 8 bases. Germline lookup yields CDR1 MNHEY and CDR2 SMNVEV (reference sequence). The CDR3 consists of 14 residues. CDR3: CASSLVTPTDTQYF. The CDR3 DNA reads as TGTGCCAGCAGTTTAGTGACCCCCACAGATACGCAGTATTTT.

This clonotype was counted a few times. V gene TRBV4-2 combines with J gene TRBJ2-3; no firm D call. The length of the CDR3 is 15 residues. CDR1 and CDR2 from the germline V gene are LGHNA and YNFKEQ. Trimming shortened V by 0 bases and J by 2 bases, and 9 bases separated the two germline ends. CDR3 in DNA: TGTGCCAGCAGCCAAGATAGTAGGGACACAGATACGCAGTATTTT. Protein product: CASSQDSRDTDTQYF.

V gene TRBV11-2 combines with J gene TRBJ2-5; D may be TRBD1 (6 bases). This CDR3 is 14 amino acids long. Looked up from germline, CDR1 is SGHAT and CDR2 is FQNNGV. Trimming took 5 bases from V and 2 from J, leaving 12 bases between them. The DNA of the CDR3 is TGTGCCAGCAGCCTCTGGACAGCTCAAGAGACCCAGTACTTC. Translating gives CASSLWTAQETQYF. Drawing the rest from reference TRBV11-2 and TRBJ2-5, the complete variable domain is EAGVAQSPRYKIIEKRQSVAFWCNPISGHATLYWYQQILGQGPKLLIQFQNNGVVDDSQLPKDRFSAERLKGVDSTLKIQPAKLEDSAVYLCASSLWTAQETQYFGPGTRLLVL.

This chain links TRBV4-2 with TRBJ2-1; 10 bases align to TRBD2. V shed 2 bases, J shed 6 bases, and the junction held 4 bases outside the gene matches. Germline V CDR1 and CDR2: LGHNA, YNFKEQ. This CDR3 contains 15 residues. CDR3 loop: CASSQLAGAPNEQFF. CDR3 bases: TGTGCCAGCAGCCAACTAGCGGGAGCCCCCAATGAGCAGTTCTTC.

The chain combines TRBV27 with TRBJ1-2, with TRBD1 identical over 7 bases. In germline, CDR1 is MNHEY, CDR2 SMNVEV (reference sequence). V shed 4 bases and J 0 bases; nucleotides not matched to a gene: 5. The CDR3 loop spans 15 amino acids. The DNA for the CDR3 is TGTGCCAGCAGTTCCAACAGGGGCTCTAACTATGGCTACACCTTC. Translating gives CASSSNRGSNYGYTF.

The chain combines TRBV29-1 with TRBJ2-1; D is unresolved. Between the trimmed V and J ends, which lost 5 bases and 9 bases, there was a span of 8 bases. The CDR3 is made up of 10 amino acids. Germline V lookup: CDR1 SQVTM, CDR2 ANQGSEA. CDR3 in amino acids: CSVWSGEQFF. CDR3 nucleotide sequence: TGCAGCGTTTGGTCAGGTGAGCAGTTCTTC.

The chain uses TRBV20-1 and TRBJ1-5; a possible D gene is TRBD1 (6 bases). Deletions cut 1 base from V and 5 bases from J, with 12 bases between. This CDR3 region has 14 residues. CDR1 and CDR2 from the germline V gene are DFQATT and SNEGSKA (reference sequence). Written as DNA, the CDR3 is TGCAGTGCTAGAGCACGGACAGCCGATCAGCCCCAGCATTTT. Protein sequence: CSARARTADQPQHF.

Here the CDR3 DNA reads TGTGCCAGCAGCTCCGGGCCGGGACAGACCTACGAGCAGTACTTC. Translating gives CASSSGPGQTYEQYF. The rearrangement joins TRBV7-2 to TRBJ2-7, with 7 bases identical to TRBD1. Per the germline V gene, CDR1 is SGHTA and CDR2 is FQGNSA. The CDR3 consists of 15 residues. With V trimmed by 4 bases and J by 2 bases, 8 bases remained unmatched.

This clonotype appeared a few times. The rearrangement joins TRBV29-1 to TRBJ1-1, with 8 bases aligning to TRBD1. The CDR3 is 15 amino acids. From germline, CDR1 is SQVTM and CDR2 ANQGSEA. The J segment lost 0 bases and the V segment lost 4 bases, leaving 7 bases of the junction unmatched. The CDR3 DNA reads as TGCAGCGTTGTCAGGACAGGGTCGATGAACACTGAAGCTTTCTTT. Protein: CSVVRTGSMNTEAFF.

The chain recombines TRBV7-2 with TRBJ2-1; TRBD1 agrees at 7 bases. J lost 2 bases, V lost 0 bases, and 1 base had no gene match. The CDR3 has 15 amino acids. Germline CDR1 SGHTA, CDR2 FQGNSA. This CDR3 is CASSLADRAYNEQFF. The CDR3 DNA reads as TGTGCCAGCAGCTTAGCAGACAGGGCCTACAATGAGCAGTTCTTC.

In this sample, this clonotype turned up a few times. The CDR3 sequence is CSASDSQGSYEQYF. The CDR3 DNA reads as TGCAGTGCTAGCGACTCGCAAGGTTCCTACGAGCAGTACTTC. The chain recombines TRBV20-1 with TRBJ2-7; D remains ambiguous. Germline assignment: CDR1 DFQATT and CDR2 SNEGSKA (reference sequence). The V end lost 3 bases, the J end lost 1 base, and 13 bases lay between the germline ends. This CDR3 spans 14 amino acids.

The gene calls are TRBV4-2 and TRBJ1-1, with no clear D. This CDR3 is 14 amino acids long. V lost 0 bases to trimming and J lost 1 base, with 6 bases between them. The V gene's germline CDR1 is LGHNA and CDR2 YNFKEQ. This chain's CDR3 is CASSQDMGNTEAFF. The CDR3 DNA reads TGTGCCAGCAGCCAAGATATGGGGAACACTGAAGCTTTCTTT.

This clonotype was seen only once. The chain employs TRBV2 and TRBJ2-2; the D gene could be TRBD1 or TRBD2 (5 bases each). Germline V CDR1 and CDR2: SNHLY, FYNNEI. The CDR3 consists of 13 residues. V lost 3 bases, J lost 7 bases, and 9 bases lay in between. The CDR3 DNA sequence: TGTGCCAGCAGTGAGGGGGAGCTCGGGGAGCTGTTTTTT. This codes for CASSEGELGELFF.